The rows below give T cell receptor beta chains drawn from one sample of a study of regulatory T cells in long-lasting Graves disease. TCRdb redid the calling of the multiplex PCR reads with MiXCR, one entry per CDR3 protein. The sample yields approximately 400,000 distinct CDR3 sequences, around a sixth seen once. The sample in question was peripheral blood mononuclear cells (PBMCs), obtained at new diagnosis, from a patient treated with antithyroid drugs. Every receptor here comes from a female donor with Graves disease. Each CDR3 is given with its conserved first and last residue. D genes are given only for firm matches. Size values are once, few and many counts, or a class for expanded clones, and some rows have none.

TRBV29-1,TRBJ2-5,many,.,CSVEDRIHQETQYF
TRBV11-1,TRBJ1-6,.,TRBD1,CASSSERQGGSPLHF
TRBV2,TRBJ2-2,.,TRBD2,CASSQGLAGGPVGELFF
TRBV4-1,TRBJ2-7,.,.,CASSPYSPHKTGEQYF
TRBV7-9,TRBJ1-2,few,TRBD1,CASSLSLQQGDYGYTF
TRBV6-1,TRBJ1-5,many,TRBD1,CASTPDRGNQPQHF
TRBV5-1,TRBJ1-5,many,.,CASSPTGGGQGEPQHF
TRBV7-2,TRBJ2-3,many,.,CASSLRGENPDTQYF
TRBV7-3,TRBJ2-1,many,TRBD2,CASSSSGRVHNEQFF
TRBV27,TRBJ2-3,.,.,CASSAQGSANTQYF
TRBV4-1,TRBJ1-2,few,.,CASSLHLKWGYGYTF
TRBV6-1,TRBJ1-2,many,TRBD1,CASSRGAVIRRDYGYTF
TRBV27,TRBJ2-7,many,.,CASSSPGIEQYF
TRBV6-2/TRBV6-3,TRBJ1-5,.,.,CASSERWAYQPQHF
TRBV4-2,TRBJ1-1,many,.,CASSPPRGNTEAFF
TRBV20-1,TRBJ2-7,many,.,CSASPLAAYEQYF
TRBV7-2,TRBJ2-1,many,.,CASSNRGQSNEQFF
TRBV5-1,TRBJ2-5,many,TRBD2,CASSSPTSGEETQYF
TRBV6-5,TRBJ2-5,.,.,CAGSYRSGRQTQYF
TRBV7-2,.,many,.,CASRQGGDEQYF
TRBV6-2/TRBV6-3,TRBJ1-1,.,.,CASSEYSMNTEAFF
TRBV12-3/TRBV12-4,TRBJ2-7,many,.,CASSPPQNYEQYF
TRBV12-3/TRBV12-4,TRBJ2-7,many,.,CASSPGGGAIYEQYF
TRBV4-2,TRBJ2-1,many,TRBD2,CASSQVSGLAGVTYNEQFF